The clone carrying this TCR beta chain was found once. Its antigen is not identified. CDR1 and CDR2 (germline): SEHNR, FQNEAQ (reference sequence). Trimming took 6 bases from V and 10 from J, leaving 13 bases between them. The CDR3 is 12 residues long. The sample comes from a study of long-term antiretroviral therapy in people with HIV. General study findings and limits: Although diversity increased after ART, it remained lower than in transplant donor controls. Dating from about 2004 to 2017, the blood was possibly obtained under older ART regimens.

Samples were assayed with immunoSEQ v3.0 at survey level. Data came from immunoSEQ multiplex PCR; TCRdb stores just in-frame clones and leaves some out. Seen here are 21,000 or so clones, around 87% observed once, and the top ten hold roughly 3.5%. The genes are TRBV7-9 and TRBJ2-1; no clear D. This TCR came from a woman in her 50s with HIV. Sequenced here: unsorted PBMCs, sampled 2.6 years after starting antiretroviral therapy. CDR3 amino acids: CASRENEQEQFF. CDR3 coding DNA: TGTGCCAGCAGAGAGAATGAGCAAGAGCAGTTCTTC.